The rows below give T cell receptor beta chains drawn from one sample of a study of shared clonotypes between healthy human individuals. The table came from immunoSEQ multiplex PCR; TCRdb's copy has only in-frame clones and leaves some out. The sample lists roughly 770,000 clones; 90% to 97% were seen once. Sequencing used naive CD8+ T cells sorted from blood. The receptor set was obtained from a man aged 30 to 45 in good health. CDR3s include the opening cysteine and the closing phenylalanine or tryptophan. D genes are given only for firm matches. Some rows have no size entry. The others give once, few or many, or a class for an expanded clone.

len	d_gene	v_gene	abundance	j_gene	CDR3nt	CDR3aa
14	-	TRBV10-3	-	TRBJ2-7	TGTGCCATCAGTGATTCGGGAGCTCGGGCTGAGCAGTACTTC	CAISDSGARAEQYF
16	TRBD1	TRBV15	-	TRBJ2-1	TGTGCCACCAGCAGTTCTTCCAGGGGGCCCGCCAATGAGCAGTTCTTC	CATSSSSRGPANEQFF
12	-	TRBV7-9	-	TRBJ1-1	TGTGCCAGCGCCGCGGGGGTTGGTGAAGCTTTCTTT	CASAAGVGEAFF
15	-	TRBV5-1	-	TRBJ1-1	TGCGCCAGCAGTCGAAGGGATCCCTTTAACACTGAAGCTTTCTTT	CASSRRDPFNTEAFF
16	TRBD1	TRBV27	-	TRBJ1-2	TGTGCCAGCAGTTTATCCCGGACAGGGGATAACTATGGCTACACCTTC	CASSLSRTGDNYGYTF
12	-	TRBV9	-	TRBJ1-2	TGTGCCAGCACTCGACAGAACTATGGCTACACCTTC	CASTRQNYGYTF
10	-	TRBV30	-	TRBJ2-1	TGTGCCTGGGCGCACAATGAGCAGTTCTTC	CAWAHNEQFF
17	-	TRBV25-1	few	TRBJ2-1	TGTGCCAGCAGAGGAATTGGACTGGATAGCTCCTACAATGAGCAGTTCTTC	CASRGIGLDSSYNEQFF
14	TRBD2	TRBV29-1	-	TRBJ2-1	TGCAGCGTACCGGGACTAGCGGAATACAATGAGCAGTTCTTC	CSVPGLAEYNEQFF
18	TRBD1	TRBV18	-	TRBJ2-7	TGTGCCAGCTCACCACCGGGACAGGGGGGCCCTTGGGGGTACGAGCAGTACTTC	CASSPPGQGGPWGYEQYF
16	-	TRBV15	-	TRBJ2-2	TGTGCCACCAGCAGAGGGGGACGCCAGGGTCGGTGGGAGCTGTTTTTT	CATSRGGRQGRWELFF
14	-	TRBV6-5	-	TRBJ1-2	TGTGCCAGCAGTTACTCGAAGGGAACCTATGGCTACACCTTC	CASSYSKGTYGYTF
14	-	TRBV7-9	-	TRBJ2-7	TGTGCCAGCAGCGCCGCCGGGCAGGGAGACGAGCAGTACTTC	CASSAAGQGDEQYF
13	-	TRBV9	-	TRBJ2-7	TGTGCCAGCAGCGTAGCCGGGGGAACCGAGCAGTACTTC	CASSVAGGTEQYF
13	-	TRBV9	-	TRBJ2-7	TGTGCCAGCAGCCCCAAGGGACCCTACGAGCAGTACTTC	CASSPKGPYEQYF
13	-	TRBV7-6	-	TRBJ1-1	TGTGCCAGCAGCCCGGATCCTCGGACTGAAGCTTTCTTT	CASSPDPRTEAFF
14	-	TRBV9	-	TRBJ2-1	TGTGCCAGCTCCCCGGGCCTAGAGGGAGATGAGCAGTTCTTC	CASSPGLEGDEQFF
13	-	TRBV7-9	once	TRBJ1-3	TGTGCCAGCAGCCCGCCGGTACAGGACACCATATATTTT	CASSPPVQDTIYF
13	-	TRBV11-2	-	TRBJ1-1	TGTGCCAGCAGCTTAGGTGGGTTTTACGAAGCTTTCTTT	CASSLGGFYEAFF
15	TRBD1	TRBV7-9	once	TRBJ1-4	TGTGCCAGCAGCTTAGATCAGGGGGCGCTTGAAAAACTGTTTTTT	CASSLDQGALEKLFF
14	-	TRBV4-1	-	TRBJ2-6	TGCGCCAGCAGGGCTGGAGGTGGGGCCAACGTCCTGACTTTC	CASRAGGGANVLTF
12	-	TRBV5-6	-	TRBJ2-7	TGTGCCAGCAGCTTGGCGACTAGTGAGCAGTACTTC	CASSLATSEQYF
15	-	TRBV4-1	-	TRBJ2-7	TGCGCCAGCAGCCAAGAATTCACGGACTATTACGAGCAGTACTTC	CASSQEFTDYYEQYF
16	-	TRBV19	-	TRBJ1-2	TGTGCCAGTAGTTGGGCCGCCGTATCAACGGACTATGGCTACACCTTC	CASSWAAVSTDYGYTF
14	-	TRBV29-1	-	TRBJ1-2	TGCAGCGTTGTGGGCAGGCATGCTAACTATGGCTACACCTTC	CSVVGRHANYGYTF
11	-	TRBV2	-	TRBJ2-1	TGTGCCAAAAGGCGTGACCATGAGCAGTTCTTC	CAKRRDHEQFF
14	TRBD1	TRBV11-2	once	TRBJ2-7	TGTGCCAGCATCCCCGGGACAGGAGCCTACGAGCAGTACTTC	CASIPGTGAYEQYF
18	TRBD1	TRBV28	once	TRBJ1-5	TGTGCCAGCAGTTTCCCGCCTTGGAGCCAGGGGGGCGATCGGCCCCAGCATTTT	CASSFPPWSQGGDRPQHF
14	-	TRBV10-2	-	TRBJ2-7	TGCGCCAGCAGCGACGACGCGAACTCCTACGAGCAGTACTTC	CASSDDANSYEQYF
15	TRBD2	TRBV7-9	-	TRBJ2-1	TGTGCCAGCATTCAAACGACTAGCGTGTACAATGAGCAGTTCTTC	CASIQTTSVYNEQFF
13	-	TRBV7-8	-	TRBJ2-3	TGTGCCAGCAGCTTAGTGGGGACCCGGCCGCAGTATTTT	CASSLVGTRPQYF
15	-	TRBV7-9	-	TRBJ2-7	TGTGCCAGCAGCTCGGTAGTTGGGGTCTCCTACGAGCAGTACTTC	CASSSVVGVSYEQYF
15	TRBD1	TRBV27	-	TRBJ2-1	TGTGCCAGCAGTCACAGGGGGAATAGTGCGGATGAGCAGTTCTTC	CASSHRGNSADEQFF
13	TRBD1	TRBV28	-	TRBJ2-5	TGTGCCAGCAGTTTGACAGGGGAAGAGACCCAGTACTTC	CASSLTGEETQYF
14	-	TRBV6-1	-	TRBJ1-3	TGTGCCAGCAGAGACATGAGCTCTGGAAACACCATATATTTT	CASRDMSSGNTIYF
15	-	TRBV5-4	-	TRBJ1-1	TGTGCCAGCAGCTTCTACCAGGGTTGGATCACTGAAGCTTTCTTT	CASSFYQGWITEAFF
14	-	TRBV5-1	-	TRBJ1-1	TGCGCCAGCAGCTTGGGTAGGGAAAACACTGAAGCTTTCTTT	CASSLGRENTEAFF
14	-	TRBV4-3	-	TRBJ2-7	TGCGCCAGCAGCCCCAGCGTCCTGGGTTACGAGCAGTACTTC	CASSPSVLGYEQYF
16	-	TRBV19	-	TRBJ2-3	TGTGCCAGTAGCATGATGCCCAGCGAGGTCCTTACTACGCAGTATTTT	CASSMMPSEVLTTQYF
19	TRBD2	TRBV7-2	-	TRBJ2-3	TGTGCCAGCAGCCGGAGGACTAGCGGAGGATTAACTGGCACAGATACGCAGTATTTT	CASSRRTSGGLTGTDTQYF
11	-	TRBV11-2	-	TRBJ2-3	TGTGCCAGCAGGGCCTCAGATACGCAGTATTTT	CASRASDTQYF